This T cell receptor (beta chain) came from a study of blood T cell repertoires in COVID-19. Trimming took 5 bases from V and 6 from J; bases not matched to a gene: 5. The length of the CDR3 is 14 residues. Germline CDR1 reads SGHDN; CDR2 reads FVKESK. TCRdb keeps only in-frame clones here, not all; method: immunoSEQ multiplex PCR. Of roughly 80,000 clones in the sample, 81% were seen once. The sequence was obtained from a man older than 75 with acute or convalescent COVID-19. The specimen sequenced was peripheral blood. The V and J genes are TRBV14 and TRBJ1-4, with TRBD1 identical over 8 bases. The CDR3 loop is CASSRTGTYEKLFF. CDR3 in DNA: TGTGCCAGCAGCAGGACAGGGACCTATGAAAAACTGTTTTTT.